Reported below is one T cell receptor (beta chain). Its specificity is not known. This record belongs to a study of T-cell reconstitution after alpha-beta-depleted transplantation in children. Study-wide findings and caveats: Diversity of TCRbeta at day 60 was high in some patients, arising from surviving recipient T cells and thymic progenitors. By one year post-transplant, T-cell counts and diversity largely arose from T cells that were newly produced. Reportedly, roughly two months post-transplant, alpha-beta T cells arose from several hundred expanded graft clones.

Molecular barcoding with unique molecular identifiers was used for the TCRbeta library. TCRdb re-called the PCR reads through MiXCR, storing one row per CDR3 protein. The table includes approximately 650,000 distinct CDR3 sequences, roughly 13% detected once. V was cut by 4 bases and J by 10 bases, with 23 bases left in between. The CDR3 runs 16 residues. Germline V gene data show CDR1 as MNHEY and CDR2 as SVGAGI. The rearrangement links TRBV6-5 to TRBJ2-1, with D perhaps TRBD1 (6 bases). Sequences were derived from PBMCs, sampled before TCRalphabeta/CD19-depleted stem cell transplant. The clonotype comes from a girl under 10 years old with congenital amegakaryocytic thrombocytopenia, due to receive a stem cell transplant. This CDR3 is CASSWTLGEQGSEQFF. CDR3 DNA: TGTGCCAGCAGTTGGACTTTGGGGGAACAGGGATCGGAGCAGTTCTTC.